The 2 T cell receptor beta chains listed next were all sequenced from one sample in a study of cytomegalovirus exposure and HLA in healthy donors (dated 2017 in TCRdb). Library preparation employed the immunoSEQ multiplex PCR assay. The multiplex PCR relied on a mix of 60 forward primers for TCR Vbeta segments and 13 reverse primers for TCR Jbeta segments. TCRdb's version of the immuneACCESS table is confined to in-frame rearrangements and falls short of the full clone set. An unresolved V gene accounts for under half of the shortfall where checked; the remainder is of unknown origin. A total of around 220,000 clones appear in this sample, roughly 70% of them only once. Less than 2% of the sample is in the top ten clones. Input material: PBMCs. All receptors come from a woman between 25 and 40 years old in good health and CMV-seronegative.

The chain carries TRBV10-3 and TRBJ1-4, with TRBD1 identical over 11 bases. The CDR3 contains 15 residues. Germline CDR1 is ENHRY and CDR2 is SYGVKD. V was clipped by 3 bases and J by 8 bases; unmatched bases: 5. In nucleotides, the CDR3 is TGTGCCATCAGTGACGGAGGGACAGGGGGAGAAAAACTGTTTTTT. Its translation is CAISDGGTGGEKLFF.

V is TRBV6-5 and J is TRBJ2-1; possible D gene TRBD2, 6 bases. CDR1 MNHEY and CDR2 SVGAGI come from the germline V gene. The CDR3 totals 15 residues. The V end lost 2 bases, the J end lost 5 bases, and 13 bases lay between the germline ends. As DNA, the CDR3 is TGTGCCAGCAGTTACCGACGGGACTTAAACAATGAGCAGTTCTTC. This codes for CASSYRRDLNNEQFF.